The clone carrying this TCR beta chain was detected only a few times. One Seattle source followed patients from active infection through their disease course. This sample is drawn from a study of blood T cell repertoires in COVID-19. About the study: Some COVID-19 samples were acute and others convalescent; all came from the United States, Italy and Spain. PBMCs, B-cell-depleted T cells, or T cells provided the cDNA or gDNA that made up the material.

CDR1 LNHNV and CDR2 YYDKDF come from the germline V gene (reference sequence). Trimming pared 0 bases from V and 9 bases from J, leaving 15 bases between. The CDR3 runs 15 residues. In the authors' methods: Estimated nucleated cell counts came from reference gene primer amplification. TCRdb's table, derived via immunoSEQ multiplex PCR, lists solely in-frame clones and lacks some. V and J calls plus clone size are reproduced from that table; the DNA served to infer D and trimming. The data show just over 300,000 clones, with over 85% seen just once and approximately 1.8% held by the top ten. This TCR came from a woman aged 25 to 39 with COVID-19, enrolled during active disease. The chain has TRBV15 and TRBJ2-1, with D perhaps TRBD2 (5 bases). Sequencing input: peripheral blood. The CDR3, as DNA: TGTGCCACCAGCAGAGATAAGCCAGGTCGGGGTGAGCAGTTCTTC. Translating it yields CATSRDKPGRGEQFF.